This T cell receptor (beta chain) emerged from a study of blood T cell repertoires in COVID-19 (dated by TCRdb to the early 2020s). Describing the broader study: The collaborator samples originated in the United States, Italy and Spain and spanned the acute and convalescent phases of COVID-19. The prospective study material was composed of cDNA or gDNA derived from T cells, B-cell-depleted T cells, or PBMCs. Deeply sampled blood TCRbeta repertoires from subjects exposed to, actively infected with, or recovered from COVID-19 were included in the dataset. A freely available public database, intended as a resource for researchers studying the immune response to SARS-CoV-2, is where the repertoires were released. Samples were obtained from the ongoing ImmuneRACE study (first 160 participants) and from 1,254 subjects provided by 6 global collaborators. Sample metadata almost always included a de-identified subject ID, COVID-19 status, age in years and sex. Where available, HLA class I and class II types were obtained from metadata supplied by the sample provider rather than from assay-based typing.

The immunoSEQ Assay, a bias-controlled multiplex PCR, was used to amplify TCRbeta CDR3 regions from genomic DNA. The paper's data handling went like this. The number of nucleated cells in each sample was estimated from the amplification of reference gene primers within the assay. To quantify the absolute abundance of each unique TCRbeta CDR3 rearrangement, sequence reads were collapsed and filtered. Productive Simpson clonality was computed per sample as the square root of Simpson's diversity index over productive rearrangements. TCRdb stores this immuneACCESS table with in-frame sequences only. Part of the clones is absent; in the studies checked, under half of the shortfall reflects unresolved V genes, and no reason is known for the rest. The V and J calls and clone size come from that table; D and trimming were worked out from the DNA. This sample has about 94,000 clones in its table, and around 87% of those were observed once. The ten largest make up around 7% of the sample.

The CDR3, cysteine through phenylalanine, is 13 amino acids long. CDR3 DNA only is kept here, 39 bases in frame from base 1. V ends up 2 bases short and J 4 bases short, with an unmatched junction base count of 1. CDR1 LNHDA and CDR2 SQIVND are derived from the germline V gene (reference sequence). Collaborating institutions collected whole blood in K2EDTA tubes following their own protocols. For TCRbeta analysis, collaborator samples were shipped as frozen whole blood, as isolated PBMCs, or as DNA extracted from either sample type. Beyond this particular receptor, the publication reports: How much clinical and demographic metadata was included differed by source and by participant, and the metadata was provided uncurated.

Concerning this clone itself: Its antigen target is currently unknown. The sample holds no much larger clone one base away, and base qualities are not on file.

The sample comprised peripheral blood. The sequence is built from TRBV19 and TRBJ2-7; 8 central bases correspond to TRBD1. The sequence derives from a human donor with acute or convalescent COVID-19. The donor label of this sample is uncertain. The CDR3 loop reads CASSINRGYEQYF. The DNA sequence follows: TGTGCCAGTAGTATAAACAGGGGGTACGAGCAGTACTTC.